This T cell receptor beta chain was observed in a study of T cells in Graves' hyperthyroidism and ophthalmopathy. The CDR3 loop spans 16 amino acids. Germline V gives CDR1 SGDLS, CDR2 YYNGEE. Trimming cost V 2 bases and J 0 bases; bases outside gene matches: 1. The TCR beta CDR3 regions underwent amplification using RNA transcripts as the source. The HTBI primer set drove a first-round RT-PCR of the TCR CDR3. A single record per CDR3 protein comes from TCRdb applying MiXCR to the multiplex PCR reads. This sample has around 520,000 distinct CDR3 sequences; around 15% occur once, and the top ten carry approximately 15%. This clonotype came up many times.

This rearrangement joins TRBV9 to TRBJ2-2, with TRBD2 matching over 10 bases. The sequencing input was blood. The source is a woman aged 40 to 50 with Graves' hyperthyroidism. The chain's CDR3 is CASSVTSGANTGELFF. In nucleotides, the CDR3 is TGTGCCAGCAGCGTCACTAGCGGGGCGAACACCGGGGAGCTGTTTTTT.